A selection of T cell receptor beta chains follows, all from one sample in a study of long-term antiretroviral therapy in people with HIV. The method was immunoSEQ multiplex PCR; TCRdb's version includes in-frame clones alone and lacks a portion of them. The table shows about 43,000 clones, with approximately 94% occurring only once. Here the sequenced sample was unsorted PBMCs, taken 9.2 years after starting antiretroviral therapy. The receptors were gathered from a man aged 30-40 years with HIV. The CDR3 runs from the conserved cysteine through the conserved F or W. The D gene is left open where the match is weak. Not every row has a clone size; where given, it reads once, few, many or a size class.

length: 15
D: .
size: .
V: TRBV6-1
J: TRBJ1-6
CDR3: CASSATAPNNSPLHF
DNA: TGTGCCAGCAGCGCGACAGCTCCAAATAATTCACCCCTCCACTTT

length: 15
D: TRBD2
size: .
V: TRBV6-4
J: TRBJ2-5
CDR3: CASSAGTSGGETQYF
DNA: TGTGCCAGCAGCGCCGGGACTAGCGGGGGAGAGACCCAGTACTTC

length: 15
D: .
size: .
V: TRBV9
J: TRBJ2-1
CDR3: CASSRFSGTYNEQFF
DNA: TGTGCCAGCAGCCGCTTCTCCGGGACTTACAATGAGCAGTTCTTC

length: 17
D: .
size: .
V: TRBV11-3
J: TRBJ1-2
CDR3: CASSFWGKRGLDYGYTF
DNA: TGTGCCAGCAGCTTCTGGGGGAAGCGAGGTCTGGACTATGGCTACACCTTC

length: 14
D: .
size: .
V: TRBV7-6
J: TRBJ1-1
CDR3: CASSLGMTGTEAFF
DNA: TGTGCCAGCAGCTTAGGGATGACAGGCACTGAAGCTTTCTTT

length: 15
D: TRBD1
size: .
V: TRBV10-2
J: TRBJ2-7
CDR3: CASSDGQDISYEQYF
DNA: TGCGCCAGCAGTGATGGACAGGACATCTCCTACGAGCAGTACTTC

length: 14
D: .
size: .
V: TRBV6-5
J: TRBJ1-1
CDR3: CASSYRGMNTEAFF
DNA: TGTGCCAGCAGTTACAGGGGAATGAACACTGAAGCTTTCTTT

length: 14
D: .
size: .
V: TRBV11-2
J: TRBJ2-3
CDR3: CASSLAGVTDTQYF
DNA: TGTGCCAGCAGCTTAGCGGGAGTCACAGATACGCAGTATTTT

length: 15
D: .
size: once
V: TRBV11-3
J: TRBJ1-3
CDR3: CASSLAPGMGNTIYF
DNA: TGTGCCAGCAGCTTAGCGCCTGGTATGGGAAACACCATATATTTT

length: 13
D: TRBD1
size: .
V: TRBV18
J: TRBJ1-4
CDR3: CASSRGQREKLFF
DNA: TGTGCCAGCTCACGGGGACAGCGTGAAAAACTGTTTTTT

length: 12
D: TRBD1
size: .
V: TRBV29-1
J: TRBJ1-1
CDR3: CSGGQGGTEAFF
DNA: TGCAGCGGTGGACAGGGAGGAACTGAAGCTTTCTTT

length: 16
D: .
size: once
V: TRBV7-3
J: TRBJ2-5
CDR3: CASSLDSGLPQETQYF
DNA: TGTGCCAGCAGCTTGGATTCCGGACTGCCCCAAGAGACCCAGTACTTC

length: 13
D: .
size: .
V: TRBV30
J: TRBJ2-4
CDR3: CAWDPGAKNIQYF
DNA: TGTGCCTGGGACCCGGGAGCCAAAAACATTCAGTACTTC

length: 14
D: .
size: .
V: TRBV6-6
J: TRBJ1-3
CDR3: CASSWGGRGNTIYF
DNA: TGTGCCAGCAGTTGGGGGGGGCGCGGAAACACCATATATTTT

length: 14
D: .
size: .
V: TRBV28
J: TRBJ2-3
CDR3: CAGGYRGGTDTQYF
DNA: TGTGCGGGGGGGTACAGGGGAGGCACAGATACGCAGTATTTT

length: 15
D: .
size: .
V: TRBV5-1
J: TRBJ2-2
CDR3: CASSLRISGSGELFF
DNA: TGCGCCAGCAGCTTGAGAATTTCGGGGTCCGGGGAGCTGTTTTTT

length: 15
D: .
size: .
V: TRBV2
J: TRBJ2-1
CDR3: CASRDRAGSYNEQFF
DNA: TGTGCCAGCAGGGATAGAGCGGGTTCTTACAATGAGCAGTTCTTC

length: 14
D: TRBD2
size: few
V: TRBV25-1
J: TRBJ2-7
CDR3: CASSEPRGGDEQYF
DNA: TGTGCCAGCAGTGAACCGCGGGGGGGCGACGAGCAGTACTTC

length: 14
D: TRBD1
size: once
V: TRBV10-2
J: TRBJ1-1
CDR3: CATKWGQANTEAFF
DNA: TGCGCCACCAAGTGGGGACAGGCGAACACTGAAGCTTTCTTT

length: 19
D: TRBD2
size: .
V: TRBV9
J: TRBJ2-3
CDR3: CASSATSGGVPSSTDTQYF
DNA: TGTGCCAGCAGCGCGACCAGCGGGGGGGTACCATCTAGCACAGATACGCAGTATTTT

length: 12
D: TRBD1
size: .
V: TRBV2
J: TRBJ2-1
CDR3: CANGTGRNEQFF
DNA: TGTGCCAACGGGACAGGACGCAATGAGCAGTTCTTC

length: 14
D: .
size: .
V: TRBV4-1
J: TRBJ1-1
CDR3: CASSRTGTHRGAFF
DNA: TGCGCCAGCAGCCGCACCGGGACTCATAGAGGGGCTTTCTTT

length: 14
D: TRBD1
size: .
V: TRBV2
J: TRBJ2-5
CDR3: CASVGTGAFGTQYF
DNA: TGTGCCAGCGTGGGGACAGGGGCCTTTGGGACCCAGTACTTC

length: 17
D: TRBD1
size: .
V: TRBV5-1
J: TRBJ1-1
CDR3: CASSLGGTGLMNTEAFF
DNA: TGCGCCAGCAGCTTGGGGGGGACAGGGCTAATGAACACTGAAGCTTTCTTT

length: 13
D: .
size: once
V: TRBV5-1
J: TRBJ1-2
CDR3: CASSLDSSYGYTF
DNA: TGCGCCAGCAGCTTAGACAGTTCCTATGGCTACACCTTC

length: 15
D: .
size: few
V: TRBV27
J: TRBJ1-1
CDR3: CASSYQLGEDTEAFF
DNA: TGTGCCAGCAGTTACCAGCTGGGGGAAGACACTGAAGCTTTCTTT

length: 13
D: .
size: once
V: TRBV11-3
J: TRBJ2-3
CDR3: CASSLSERDTQYF
DNA: TGTGCCAGCAGCCTATCTGAGCGAGATACGCAGTATTTT

length: 16
D: TRBD2
size: .
V: TRBV6-1
J: TRBJ2-5
CDR3: CASSDWDREGLETQYF
DNA: TGTGCCAGCAGTGATTGGGATAGGGAGGGGCTGGAGACCCAGTACTTC

length: 15
D: .
size: .
V: TRBV2
J: TRBJ1-5
CDR3: CASSEGDGYNQPQHF
DNA: TGTGCCAGCAGTGAGGGGGACGGTTACAATCAGCCCCAGCATTTT

length: 15
D: TRBD2
size: .
V: TRBV11-2
J: TRBJ2-1
CDR3: CASSLATSGYNEQFF
DNA: TGTGCCAGCAGCTTAGCGACTAGCGGCTACAATGAGCAGTTCTTC

length: 14
D: .
size: .
V: TRBV6-5
J: TRBJ1-2
CDR3: CASKLGEAHYGYTF
DNA: TGTGCCAGCAAACTGGGGGAGGCCCACTATGGCTACACCTTC

length: 15
D: .
size: once
V: TRBV7-3
J: TRBJ2-1
CDR3: CASSLMDGGGDEQFF
DNA: TGTGCCAGCAGCTTAATGGATGGCGGGGGCGATGAGCAGTTCTTC

length: 13
D: .
size: .
V: TRBV27
J: TRBJ2-1
CDR3: CASSRNSYNEQFF
DNA: TGTGCCAGCAGTCGGAACTCCTACAATGAGCAGTTCTTC

length: 12
D: .
size: .
V: TRBV6-6
J: TRBJ1-5
CDR3: CASSYLNQPQHF
DNA: TGTGCCAGCAGTTACTTGAATCAGCCCCAGCATTTT

length: 15
D: .
size: .
V: TRBV13
J: TRBJ2-7
CDR3: CASSPGTGVFYEQYF
DNA: TGTGCCAGCAGCCCCGGAACTGGAGTTTTCTACGAGCAGTACTTC

length: 14
D: .
size: .
V: TRBV2
J: TRBJ2-5
CDR3: CASSSGRGEETQYF
DNA: TGTGCCAGCAGCTCGGGACGAGGGGAAGAGACCCAGTACTTC

length: 14
D: TRBD2
size: .
V: TRBV2
J: TRBJ2-2
CDR3: CASTAGVNTGELFF
DNA: TGTGCCAGCACCGCGGGGGTGAACACCGGGGAGCTGTTTTTT

length: 14
D: TRBD2
size: .
V: TRBV5-5
J: TRBJ2-3
CDR3: CASIKRGGIDTQYF
DNA: TGTGCCAGTATAAAGCGGGGGGGTATAGATACGCAGTATTTT

length: 11
D: .
size: .
V: TRBV6-1
J: TRBJ1-6
CDR3: CASSANSPLHF
DNA: TGTGCCAGCAGTGCGAATTCACCCCTCCACTTT

length: 15
D: TRBD1
size: .
V: TRBV6-5
J: TRBJ2-1
CDR3: CASQLSGGAHNEQFF
DNA: TGTGCCAGCCAGTTATCAGGGGGCGCCCACAATGAGCAGTTCTTC

length: 15
D: TRBD1
size: .
V: TRBV14
J: TRBJ2-1
CDR3: CASSQRAGGYNEQFF
DNA: TGTGCCAGCAGCCAGAGGGCAGGGGGTTACAATGAGCAGTTCTTC

length: 13
D: .
size: .
V: TRBV11-3
J: TRBJ2-3
CDR3: CASSFEGRDTQYF
DNA: TGTGCCAGCAGCTTCGAAGGTAGAGATACGCAGTATTTT

length: 16
D: .
size: .
V: TRBV2
J: TRBJ2-5
CDR3: CATTGSMGSLEETQYF
DNA: TGTGCCACAACCGGTTCCATGGGGTCCTTAGAGGAGACCCAGTACTTC

length: 12
D: .
size: .
V: TRBV12-2
J: TRBJ1-5
CDR3: CASRTQRAAQHF
DNA: TGTGCAAGTCGCACCCAAAGGGCAGCCCAGCATTTT

length: 15
D: .
size: .
V: TRBV4-2
J: TRBJ1-4
CDR3: CASSQEGGDRKKLFF
DNA: TGTGCCAGCAGCCAAGAGGGTGGGGATCGGAAGAAACTGTTTTTT

length: 16
D: TRBD1
size: .
V: TRBV28
J: TRBJ2-1
CDR3: CASSWNRDRGYNEQFF
DNA: TGTGCCAGCAGTTGGAACCGGGACAGGGGCTACAATGAGCAGTTCTTC

length: 14
D: .
size: once
V: TRBV11-2
J: TRBJ2-5
CDR3: CASSPYGPQETQYF
DNA: TGTGCCAGCAGCCCGTATGGCCCCCAAGAGACCCAGTACTTC

length: 15
D: TRBD1
size: few
V: TRBV7-9
J: TRBJ1-1
CDR3: CASSLVQGMNTEAFF
DNA: TGTGCCAGCAGCTTAGTACAGGGGATGAACACTGAAGCTTTCTTT

length: 14
D: TRBD1
size: once
V: TRBV5-1
J: TRBJ1-2
CDR3: CASSLLGAEGALTF
DNA: TGCGCCAGCAGCTTGTTGGGGGCTGAGGGGGCGCTAACCTTC

length: 13
D: .
size: .
V: TRBV19
J: TRBJ2-3
CDR3: CASSMRLPDTQYF
DNA: TGTGCCAGTAGTATGAGACTTCCAGATACGCAGTATTTT

length: 13
D: .
size: .
V: TRBV11-1
J: TRBJ1-1
CDR3: CASSLGGITEAFF
DNA: TGTGCCAGCAGCTTAGGAGGGATTACTGAAGCTTTCTTT

length: 13
D: .
size: .
V: TRBV11-2
J: TRBJ1-4
CDR3: CASRRTGGEKLFF
DNA: TGTGCCAGCAGAAGAACCGGGGGTGAAAAACTGTTTTTT

length: 13
D: .
size: .
V: TRBV27
J: TRBJ2-2
CDR3: CASSLPITGELFF
DNA: TGTGCCAGCAGCCTACCGATCACCGGGGAGCTGTTTTTT